These 3 T cell receptor beta chains share one sample of origin, sequenced in a study of T cells in localized non-small cell lung cancer. Libraries were prepared by immunoSEQ multiplex PCR; TCRdb keeps only in-frame clonotypes and omits some of them. Here the sample spans roughly 58,000 clones, more than 80% being singletons. This sample comprised PBMCs, obtained before any cancer treatment. The origin of the receptors is a man between 40 and 69 years old with stage II lung adenocarcinoma.

The chain has TRBV6-6 and TRBJ1-2, with D unclear. Trimming took 5 bases from V and 1 from J, leaving 5 bases between them. CDR1 and CDR2 (germline): MNHNY, SVGAGI (reference sequence). This CDR3 has 12 residues. As DNA, the CDR3 is TGTGCCAGCAGTACCCGTAACTATGGCTACACCTTC. Its translation is CASSTRNYGYTF.

This chain links TRBV11-3 with TRBJ2-1; D gene unclear. Deletions cut 0 bases from V and 5 bases from J, with 5 bases between. Germline V CDR1 and CDR2: SGHNT, YENEEA. This CDR3 comprises 13 residues. The CDR3 DNA reads as TGTGCCAGCAGCTTAGAGTCGGACAATGAGCAGTTCTTC. This encodes CASSLESDNEQFF.

The chain carries TRBV6-4 and TRBJ2-1; D gene uncertain. Looked up from germline, CDR1 is MRHNA and CDR2 is SNTAGT. CDR3 length: 14 amino acids. The V gene lost 4 bases and the J gene lost 3 bases, with 10 bases spanning the gap. CDR3 loop: CASSGVGLYNEQFF. As DNA, the CDR3 is TGTGCCAGCAGTGGGGTCGGGCTCTACAATGAGCAGTTCTTC.